The clone carrying this T cell receptor (beta chain) appeared many times. Its antigen remains unknown. This entry belongs to a study of spatial heterogeneity in lung cancer. Findings and caveats of the study: In tumors, expanded intratumoral alpha and beta TCR counts tracked mutation counts. The estimate shows that only 5.5% to 8.5% of tumor T cells were covered for alpha and around 13% for beta chains.

Trimming at V came to 4 bases and at J to 5 bases, leaving 6 bases not matched to a gene. This CDR3 comprises 15 residues. The germline V gene has CDR1 KGHDR and CDR2 SFDVKD. Time point of the sample: sample taken at primary tumor resection. Sequencing covered unsorted whole RNA taken from tumor, nontumor lung or frozen PBMC. The study tagged each TCR cDNA molecule with a unique molecular identifier. TCRdb reprocessed the 5' RACE reads via MiXCR and lists one record per CDR3 protein. The sample has tens of thousands of distinct CDR3 sequences, 5% to 7% seen once. Material: lung tumor tissue, obtained at surgery. The J gene is TRBJ1-4, the V gene TRBV24-1, with TRBD1 matching 7 bases. This TCR derives from a male donor with early-stage non-small cell lung cancer. CDR3 sequence reads: CATSDPGTDNEKLFF. DNA for the CDR3: TGTGCCACCAGTGACCCTGGGACAGACAATGAAAAACTGTTTTTT.